This record concerns one T cell receptor (beta chain) sequence. PCR primers comprised 60 Vbeta and 13 Jbeta primers. Assay used: immunoSEQ multiplex PCR; TCRdb lists only in-frame clones, some missing. The profile covers 150,000 to 200,000 clones, with under 85% appearing a single time and roughly 1.6% taken by the ten largest. This entry is derived from a study of cytomegalovirus exposure and HLA in healthy donors. Germline-derived CDR1 and CDR2 are SGHDT and YYEEEE. V lost 5 bases, J lost 6 bases, and 5 bases stayed unmatched. CDR3 size: 15 residues. This chain joins TRBV5-6 and TRBJ2-3; 14 bases match TRBD2. The sample consisted of PBMCs. The receptor's source is a man aged 45 to 65 in good health and CMV-seronegative. CDR3 residues: CASSLTSGRVDTQYF. CDR3 sequence (DNA): TGTGCCAGCAGTTTGACTAGCGGGAGGGTGGATACGCAGTATTTT.